The clone carrying this TCR beta chain has only a few counts. Antigen specificity is unknown. These data belong to a study of post-analysis software for immune sequencing data. About the research overall: Several disease courses (relapsing-remitting, secondary progressive and progressive-relapsing) of multiple sclerosis were included. Study-wide points: When patients were compared with controls, roughly five TRBV segments were more frequent, TRBV5-6, TRBV5-1 and TRBV20-1 among them. Pronounced co-clustering by F measure was evident among identically batched samples. People with multiple sclerosis had a significantly lower normalized Chao1 diversity than controls did.

The CDR3 is 17 amino acids. Trimming cost V 8 bases and J 2 bases; bases outside gene matches: 11. Germline assignment: CDR1 DFQATT and CDR2 SNEGSKA (reference sequence). Sequencing libraries made from TCR beta cDNA carried unique molecular identifiers. Input of about 0.9 to 10 million T cells yielded 450,000 to 550,000 cDNA molecules. A single record per CDR3 protein comes from TCRdb applying MiXCR to the PCR reads. The sample comprises roughly 730,000 distinct CDR3 sequences, 30% of which are singletons, and roughly 0.53% rests with the top ten. The sequence was collected from a girl aged 5-17 years with multiple sclerosis. The genes are TRBV20-1 and TRBJ1-6, with TRBD1 identical over 11 bases. The sequenced sample was blood. In DNA, the CDR3 is TGCAGTACCTATGGACAGGGGGCCAGGACCTATAATTCACCCCTCCACTTT. It specifies CSTYGQGARTYNSPLHF.